The 10 T cell receptor beta chains in this list originate from one sample, sequenced in a study of identifying expanded T cells in peripheral blood. The assay was immunoSEQ multiplex PCR, and TCRdb's table has in-frame clones only and misses some. The table includes 120,000 or so clones, 84% detected once. The sequenced sample was blood. The receptors were sampled from a person between 18 and 69 years old in good health.

The CDR3 DNA sequence: TGTGCCAGTAGACGTAGACAGGGGGCGGACGAGCAGTACTTC. Protein sequence: CASRRRQGADEQYF. The rearrangement joins TRBV19 to TRBJ2-7, with 10 bases identical to TRBD1. The CDR3 extends over 14 amino acids. V gave up 6 bases and J gave up 5 bases; unmatched junction bases: 7. CDR1 LNHDA and CDR2 SQIVND come from the germline V gene (reference sequence).

This rearrangement joins TRBV29-1 to TRBJ1-1; the D is unclear. Germline values: CDR1 SQVTM, CDR2 ANQGSEA. V was shortened by 6 bases and J by 1 base, with 9 bases between the two germline ends. CDR3 length: 12 amino acids. The CDR3 bases are TGCAGCGTGAAGGCGGCGAACACTGAAGCTTTCTTT. Its translation: CSVKAANTEAFF.

Concerning this clone itself: The junction departs from germline at one end; a sequencing error may be responsible. The chain carries TRBV18 and TRBJ2-1; D gene unclear. The germline CDR1 and CDR2 sequences are KGHSH and LQKENI. The CDR3 runs to 10 residues. This CDR3 is CASSGLVLVF. CDR3 bases: TGTGCCAGCTCAGGTTTGGTTCTGGTCTTC.

This sequence joins TRBV25-1 and TRBJ1-2; D not resolved. V dropped 4 bases and J dropped 4 bases, with 10 bases sitting between them. Germline values: CDR1 MGHDK, CDR2 SYGVNS. The CDR3 covers 13 residues. CDR3 bases: TGTGCCAGCAGTGCCCGGGAACCCTATGGCTACACCTTC. Protein sequence: CASSAREPYGYTF.

The J gene is TRBJ2-1, the V gene TRBV6-5; D is possibly TRBD1 (5 bases). In germline, CDR1 is MNHEY, CDR2 SVGAGI. Trimming took 4 bases from V and 4 from J, leaving 17 bases between them. The CDR3 runs to 16 residues. The CDR3 DNA is TGTGCCAGCAGTTGGGCAGGGTTTAAGGATTACAATGAGCAGTTCTTC. It yields the protein CASSWAGFKDYNEQFF.

This clone came up once. The chain couples TRBV29-1 to TRBJ2-7; D remains ambiguous. The germline V and J ends were trimmed by 5 bases and 0 bases, with 5 bases remaining between them. The CDR3 is 11 residues long. Germline V gene data show CDR1 as SQVTM and CDR2 as ANQGSEA. The CDR3 loop reads CSVQSSYEQYF. The CDR3 nucleotides are TGCAGCGTTCAGAGCTCCTACGAGCAGTACTTC.

The chain's CDR3 is CASSESWGTRGWDNEQFF. CDR3 coding DNA: TGTGCCAGCAGTGAATCTTGGGGTACCAGGGGCTGGGACAATGAGCAGTTCTTC. V usage is TRBV2 and J usage is TRBJ2-1; possible D gene TRBD1, 6 bases. There are 18 residues in the CDR3. The V gene lost 2 bases and the J gene lost 5 bases, with 22 bases spanning the gap. Germline V gene lookup returns CDR1 SNHLY and CDR2 FYNNEI.

The chain recombines TRBV7-2 with TRBJ1-6, with 9 positions matching TRBD1. Looked up from germline, CDR1 is SGHTA and CDR2 is FQGNSA. The CDR3 runs 15 residues. With V trimmed by 5 bases and J by 9 bases, 8 bases remained unmatched. The CDR3 coding sequence is TGTGCCAGCAGCGTCCGACAGGGGGGATCTTCACCCCTCCACTTT. Translating gives CASSVRQGGSSPLHF.

The chain uses TRBV7-2 and TRBJ1-3; D not certain. Germline V gives CDR1 SGHTA, CDR2 FQGNSA. V dropped 4 bases and J dropped 4 bases, with 11 bases sitting between them. CDR3 length: 14 residues. The CDR3 spells CASSSLLRGNTIYF. CDR3 DNA: TGTGCCAGCAGCTCCCTGTTAAGGGGAAACACCATATATTTT.

The CDR3 nucleotides are TGTGCCAGCAGCCAATCGAACCGGGGGCACCAAGAGACCCAGTACTTC. This translates into CASSQSNRGHQETQYF. The rearrangement uses TRBV7-9 and TRBJ2-5; either TRBD1 or TRBD2 may supply D (6 bases each). This CDR3 region has 16 residues. Per the germline V gene, CDR1 is SEHNR and CDR2 is FQNEAQ (reference sequence). V lost 5 bases, J lost 0 bases, and 16 bases lay in between.